These T cell receptor beta chains were read from a single sample in a study of blood T cells in healthy people across ages. TCRdb analysed the 5' RACE reads with MiXCR anew, one entry per CDR3 protein. The sample has about 970,000 distinct CDR3 sequences, 51% seen once. The sequencing input was blood. These receptors were taken from a woman aged 55-69 years in good health. CDR3s include the opening cysteine and the closing phenylalanine or tryptophan. Fields, in order: J gene, clone size, V gene, D gene, CDR3 DNA, CDR3 protein. A D gene is named only where the DNA matches it firmly. Size is stated for part of the rows, as once, few or many counts, or as a class when the clone is expanded.

TRBJ1-4 | . | TRBV6-6 | . | TGTGCCAGCAGTTACGAACTCTCCCTCCGTGGAAAACTGTTTTTT | CASSYELSLRGKLFF
TRBJ1-5 | . | TRBV25-1 | . | TGTGCCAGCAGTGAACCGGGACCCCGGGTTCAGCCCCAGCATTTT | CASSEPGPRVQPQHF
TRBJ2-7 | . | TRBV5-1 | TRBD1 | TGCGCCAGCAGCTTAACCGGGACAGAGGTCTCCTACGAGCAGTACTTC | CASSLTGTEVSYEQYF
TRBJ2-7 | . | TRBV20-1 | TRBD2 | TGCAGTGCTAGAGATACCCCTAGCGGGATGTGGTACGAGCAGTACTTC | CSARDTPSGMWYEQYF
TRBJ2-1 | . | TRBV7-2 | TRBD2 | TGTGCCAGCAGCTTAAACGGTGGGGGGAGGGCCTTTGAGCAGTTCTTC | CASSLNGGGRAFEQFF
TRBJ2-7 | . | TRBV10-3 | TRBD1 | TGTGCCATCAGGCGGACAGGGGAATACAATGAGCAGTACTTC | CAIRRTGEYNEQYF
TRBJ2-7 | few | TRBV5-1 | TRBD1 | TGCGCCAGCAGCTTAGGGACAGGCCGGGGCGACGAGCAGTACTTC | CASSLGTGRGDEQYF
TRBJ2-7 | . | TRBV4-1 | . | TGCGCCAGCAGCCAAGGGTTCGGCTCCCACGAGCAGTACTTC | CASSQGFGSHEQYF
TRBJ1-2 | few | TRBV28 | TRBD1 | TGTGCCAGCAGTTCCATAAGGAAAGGGGGCTCCTATGGCTACACCTTC | CASSSIRKGGSYGYTF
TRBJ2-1 | . | TRBV28 | . | TGTGCCAGCAGTTTACAGGTTCGTTACAATGAGCAGTTCTTC | CASSLQVRYNEQFF
TRBJ2-5 | once | TRBV15 | TRBD1 | TGTGCCACCAGCAGAGCTAGGGACAGGTACCAAGAGACCCAGTACTTC | CATSRARDRYQETQYF
TRBJ1-2 | . | TRBV9 | . | TGTGCCAGCAGCGTGGGGGCCCGGACAGTTAACTATGGCTACACCTTC | CASSVGARTVNYGYTF
TRBJ2-1 | . | TRBV20-1 | TRBD2 | TGCAGTGCTAGAGAAAAGCGGGGGGGCCTTTACAATGAGCAGTTCTTC | CSAREKRGGLYNEQFF
TRBJ2-3 | . | TRBV4-1 | . | TGCGCCAGCAGCCAAGGAAGATCAGATACGCAGTATTTT | CASSQGRSDTQYF
TRBJ1-1 | . | TRBV7-9 | . | TGTGCCAGCAGCATTCATCTAACTGAAGCTTTCTTT | CASSIHLTEAFF
TRBJ2-7 | few | TRBV27 | . | TGTGCCAGCAGCCCCCCGACAGAACCCTACGAGCAGTACTTC | CASSPPTEPYEQYF
TRBJ2-4 | . | TRBV7-2 | . | TGTGCCAGCAGCAGCGGTTCGGGACCAGAAAACATTCAGTACTTC | CASSSGSGPENIQYF
TRBJ1-1 | . | TRBV7-9 | . | TGTGCCAGCGATCGCGAGTTGCGGGACACTGAAGCTTTCTTT | CASDRELRDTEAFF
TRBJ2-3 | . | TRBV7-2 | . | TGTGCCAGCAGCTCGCGGGGCTACAGAGATACGCAGTATTTT | CASSSRGYRDTQYF
TRBJ2-1 | few | TRBV9 | . | TGTGCCAGCAGCGCTCCCGGATCGTACTACAATGAGCAGTTCTTC | CASSAPGSYYNEQFF
TRBJ1-5 | . | TRBV27 | TRBD1 | TGTGCCAGCAGTTTCAGGGGACAGGGGGCTGTTAGCAATCAGCCCCAGCATTTT | CASSFRGQGAVSNQPQHF
TRBJ1-2 | . | TRBV27 | . | TGTGCCAGCAGTATGGGGGGATTTGGCTACACCTTC | CASSMGGFGYTF
TRBJ1-2 | . | TRBV6-2/TRBV6-3 | . | TGTGTCAGCAGTTACTCGCACAGATGGGAAGGCTACACCTTC | CVSSYSHRWEGYTF
TRBJ1-2 | few | TRBV4-1 | TRBD1 | TGCGCCAGCAGCCGGGGACAGCCATACTATGGCTACACCTTC | CASSRGQPYYGYTF
TRBJ2-2 | . | TRBV10-3 | TRBD1 | TGTGCCTTCAGTGACAGGGACGGCGGGGAGCTGTTTTTT | CAFSDRDGGELFF
TRBJ2-5 | . | TRBV7-8 | . | TGTGCCAGCAGCTTACCCCCACCAAGGACGGGAGAAGGAGAGACCCAGTACTTC | CASSLPPPRTGEGETQYF
TRBJ1-4 | . | TRBV28 | . | TGTGCCAGCAGTCCGCCCCCTTGGCAGAATAATGAAAAACTGTTTTTT | CASSPPPWQNNEKLFF
TRBJ2-3 | . | TRBV7-2 | TRBD2 | TGTGCCAGCAGCCCAAGGGTAGCGGGAGCAGCAGATACGCAGTATTTT | CASSPRVAGAADTQYF
TRBJ2-3 | . | TRBV28 | . | TGTGCCAGCACCCCCGGGGGCGCTCCAGATACGCAGTATTTT | CASTPGGAPDTQYF
TRBJ2-5 | . | TRBV5-1 | . | TGCGCCAGCAGCCGGGACCACCCGGAAGAGACCCAGTACTTC | CASSRDHPEETQYF
TRBJ2-6 | . | TRBV14 | . | TGTGCCAGCAGCCAAGGGGTCCCGTCGGACATCTCTGGGGCCAACATCCTGACTTTC | CASSQGVPSDISGANILTF
TRBJ1-5 | . | TRBV7-9 | . | TGTGCCAGCTCGGGGGGGATAGGCGGGAGCAATCAGCCCCAGCATTTT | CASSGGIGGSNQPQHF
TRBJ2-7 | few | TRBV6-5 | . | TGTGCCAGCAGAACTAGGGGAACCATAGCCTACGAGCAGTACTTC | CASRTRGTIAYEQYF
TRBJ1-1 | once | TRBV29-1 | TRBD1 | TGCAGCGTTGGTCAGGGGGCAACTGAAGCTTTCTTT | CSVGQGATEAFF
TRBJ2-5 | . | TRBV7-3 | TRBD2 | TGTGCCAGCAGCTTAGGACGAGCGGGATCGGAGACCCAGTACTTC | CASSLGRAGSETQYF
TRBJ2-1 | . | TRBV15 | . | TGTGCCACCAGCAGAGGGACCGTTTACAATGAGCAGTTCTTC | CATSRGTVYNEQFF
TRBJ2-1 | once | TRBV7-9 | TRBD2 | TGTGCCAGCAGCTCTCTACTAGCGGATCTATCCTACAATGAGCAGTTCTTC | CASSSLLADLSYNEQFF
TRBJ1-4 | few | TRBV7-9 | . | TGTGCCAGCAGCTCACCGGGAGCAAATGAAAAACTGTTTTTT | CASSSPGANEKLFF
TRBJ2-4 | . | TRBV27 | . | TGTGCCAGCAGTAAATCCCCGGGGTTAGCACAGTACTTC | CASSKSPGLAQYF
TRBJ2-1 | many | TRBV29-1 | TRBD1 | TGCAGCGTTGAGGTAGGGGACAGGCAATACAATGAGCAGTTCTTC | CSVEVGDRQYNEQFF
TRBJ2-1 | once | TRBV20-1 | TRBD2 | TGCAGTGCGACTAGCCGGGGGTATGAGCAGTTCTTC | CSATSRGYEQFF
TRBJ1-6 | . | TRBV27 | . | TGTGCCAGCAGTTGGAGAGGACGGGCTCTGGGATCACCCCTCCACTTT | CASSWRGRALGSPLHF
TRBJ1-2 | few | TRBV25-1 | . | TGTGCCAGCAGTGAATATGGGATTCACACCTTC | CASSEYGIHTF
TRBJ2-3 | few | TRBV7-2 | . | TGTGCCAGCGGCCCCGGACTGAGCACAGATACGCAGTATTTT | CASGPGLSTDTQYF
TRBJ1-4 | few | TRBV7-9 | TRBD1 | TGTGCCAGCAGCTGGACAGGATTTGCAACTAATGAAAAACTGTTTTTT | CASSWTGFATNEKLFF
TRBJ2-1 | . | TRBV13 | TRBD1 | TGTGCCAGCAGCGCATTCGGGACAGGGGATTACAATGAGCAGTTCTTC | CASSAFGTGDYNEQFF
TRBJ2-2 | . | TRBV27 | . | TGTGCCAGCAGTTTTGTGGGAGGACCGAACACCGGGGAGCTGTTTTTT | CASSFVGGPNTGELFF
TRBJ2-3 | . | TRBV21-1 | . | TGTGCCAGCAGCCAACCCCAAGACAGGGGGCTGGATACGCAGTATTTT | CASSQPQDRGLDTQYF